Described below is a single TCR beta chain sequence and its context. Its antigen remains unidentified. TCRdb keeps only in-frame clones here, not all; method: immunoSEQ multiplex PCR. This repertoire shows approximately 32,000 clones, approximately 89% found once; its top ten account for around 39%. The CDR3 consists of 17 residues. V was cut by 2 bases and J by 2 bases, with 18 bases left in between. This record belongs to a study of OX40 agonist ivuxolimab in advanced cancers. Study as a whole: Intravenous ivuxolimab was administered to patients every 2 weeks at 0.01 to 10 mg/kg. Of mixed ages from about 20 to 80 and averaging roughly 60 years, the group was roughly 85% male. Antecedent anti-PD-1, anti-PD-L1 or anti-CTLA-4 therapy was permissible, with around 40% having received some.

The study, taken as a whole, reports: More expanded clones were found, on average, in CD8+ than in CD4+ T cells.

This chain uses TRBV23-1 with TRBJ1-1; D is possibly TRBD1 (5 bases). TRBV23-1 is identified as an open reading frame with a role that is uncertain. The sequenced sample was CD4+ or CD8+ T cells sorted from blood, obtained in a trial of the OX40 agonist ivuxolimab. The sequence was collected from an adult with an advanced solid tumor such as melanoma, head and neck, liver or kidney cancer. The CDR3 spells CASSQIRGGHLNTEAFF. In nucleotides, the CDR3 is TGCGCCAGCAGTCAAATCCGGGGAGGACACCTTAACACTGAAGCTTTCTTT.